This entry concerns a single TCR beta chain. Its antigen remains unknown. The data were taken from a study of graft-versus-host responses after intestinal transplantation. Background on the study: Grafts were multivisceral, liver-intestinal, or isolated intestinal. Induction using anti-thymocyte globulin, followed by tacrolimus and steroids for approximately three years, was given to all recipients.

Libraries were prepared by immunoSEQ multiplex PCR; TCRdb keeps only in-frame clonotypes and omits some of them. The data contain 130,000 to 150,000 clones, about nine tenths of them singletons. Study-level results: Among recipient marrow samples, GvH clones were found; some appeared first in ileum or blood. Maximum circulating GvH clone levels tracked with early post-transplant HvG decreases.

Germline values: CDR1 DFQATT, CDR2 SNEGSKA (reference sequence). V lost 0 bases and J 5 bases, leaving 4 bases between the germline ends. The CDR3 has 11 amino acids. The material sequenced was unstimulated CD4+ T cells sorted from spleen or lymph node cells, taken before intestinal transplant. The receptor's source is a human donor who received an intestinal transplant. The chain employs TRBV20-1 and TRBJ1-2; D not certain. The CDR3 region is CSARDGYGYTF. CDR3 sequence (DNA): TGCAGTGCTAGAGATGGGTATGGCTACACCTTC.